This T cell receptor beta chain is from a study of OX40 agonist ivuxolimab in advanced cancers. Overall study: Three patients showed partial responses: one hepatocellular carcinoma and two cutaneous melanoma cases.

Prior autoimmune disease or systemic immunosuppression barred patients. This CDR3 is built from 12 residues. In germline, CDR1 is MDHEN, CDR2 SYDVKM. Here immunoSEQ multiplex PCR was the method, and the copy in TCRdb shows in-frame clones only, minus some. The table shows 40,000 to 55,000 clones, with around four fifths occurring only once. In its sample, this clone was seen a few times. The sequencing here drew on CD4+ or CD8+ T cells sorted from blood, taken in a trial of the OX40 agonist ivuxolimab. This TCR was sampled from an adult with an advanced solid tumor such as melanoma, head and neck, liver or kidney cancer. J is TRBJ1-5 and V is TRBV28, with 11 bases matching TRBD1. CDR3: CASGQGGQPQHF. The CDR3 DNA sequence: TGTGCGTCGGGACAGGGGGGTCAGCCCCAGCATTTT.